This T cell receptor (beta chain) appears in the sequencing data of a study of beta chain features in type 1 diabetes. Across the study: Sorted cells examined across all samples numbered some 98 million. Study results and caveats: Cells expressing TCR highly could be over-represented by cDNA sequencing. Patients' naive, central memory and Treg TCRB repertoires seemed closer to one another than those of healthy donors.

There are a few counts of this clone. Its antigen is unidentified. As every portion of the isolated RNA was reverse transcribed, the sequencing read expressed TCRB transcripts. Sequencing used immunoSEQ multiplex PCR; TCRdb keeps in-frame clones, though not all of them. The table records about 900,000 clones, about a sixth of them present only once. Trimming stripped 5 bases from V and 3 bases from J, with 14 bases between. From germline, CDR1 is SEHNR and CDR2 FQNEAQ (reference sequence). The CDR3 extends over 14 amino acids. Stem cell-like memory, regulatory, central memory and naive CD4+ cells were sorted via CD45RO/CCR7/CD25/CD127/CD95/CD27.

Sequenced input: naive CD4+ T cells from blood. This TCR was sampled from a woman younger than 35 in good health. The chain carries TRBV7-9 and TRBJ2-7, with D possibly being TRBD1 (6 bases). The CDR3 loop reads CASSAGTRHYEQYF. As DNA, the CDR3 is TGTGCCAGCAGCGCAGGGACACGTCACTACGAGCAGTACTTC. Drawing the rest from reference TRBV7-9 and TRBJ2-7, the complete variable domain is DTGVSQNPRHKITKRGQNVTFRCDPISEHNRLYWYRQTLGQGPEFLTYFQNEAQLEKSRLLSDRFSAERPKGSFSTLEIQRTEQGDSAMYLCASSAGTRHYEQYFGPGTRLTVT.